Listed below are T cell receptor beta chains from one sample, sequenced in a study of CD8 T cells in ankylosing spondylitis. TCRdb re-derived calls from the 5' RACE reads in MiXCR, one entry per CDR3 protein. The sample records approximately 500,000 distinct CDR3 sequences, approximately 12% being singletons. What was sequenced was blood, either unsorted or a sorted T cell fraction (not recorded which). These receptors were collected from a male donor with ankylosing spondylitis. Both conserved end residues are part of each CDR3.

cdr3_aa	j_call	cdr3_length	v_call
CAISSGASTDTQYF	TRBJ2-3	14	TRBV10-3
CASSFGLANYNEQFF	TRBJ2-1	15	TRBV5-6
CASSDKDSYGYTF	TRBJ1-2	13	TRBV25-1
CASSPDRGGPYNEQFF	TRBJ2-1	16	TRBV6-1
CASSGRVHTDTQYF	TRBJ2-3	14	TRBV2
CASSLGGTGAYNEQFF	TRBJ2-1	16	TRBV11-3
CASSDTSGGYNEQFF	TRBJ2-1	15	TRBV5-4
CASSLEGHGGGYTF	TRBJ1-2	14	TRBV5-1
CASSLGHRAGDDGYTF	TRBJ1-2	16	TRBV11-1
CASSSTGEHTEAFF	TRBJ1-1	14	TRBV11-3
CASSATSYNSPLHF	TRBJ1-6	14	TRBV10-2
CASSQGRGGQFF	TRBJ2-1	12	TRBV3-1
CSVHNLQGETQYF	TRBJ2-5	13	TRBV29-1
CASSQGYGTGNTIYF	TRBJ1-3	15	TRBV3-1